A selection of T cell receptor beta chains follows, all from one sample in a study of blood T cell repertoires in COVID-19. Here immunoSEQ multiplex PCR was the method, and the copy in TCRdb shows in-frame clones only, minus some. This table has about 130,000 clones, around 79% appearing once. Sequencing input: peripheral blood. The receptors shown here come from a woman aged 70-85 years with COVID-19, enrolled during active disease. Both conserved end residues are part of each CDR3. Each record gives: clone size, V gene, D gene, J gene, CDR3 DNA, CDR3 protein. The D gene is left open where the match is weak. Size is omitted from some rows. Given values are once, few, many or a class for expanded clones.

clone size: .; V gene: TRBV7-2; D gene: .; J gene: TRBJ2-1; CDR3 DNA: TGTGCCAGCAGCTTAGTGGGGACATCCCCTCGGAATGAGCAGTTCTTC; CDR3 protein: CASSLVGTSPRNEQFF
clone size: .; V gene: TRBV19; D gene: .; J gene: TRBJ1-5; CDR3 DNA: TGTGCCAGTAGTGAGACAGGACTAGGGCAGCCCCAGCATTTT; CDR3 protein: CASSETGLGQPQHF
clone size: .; V gene: TRBV4-3; D gene: .; J gene: TRBJ1-4; CDR3 DNA: TGCGCCAGCTCCCCGTATCCGGAAAAACTGTTTTTT; CDR3 protein: CASSPYPEKLFF
clone size: .; V gene: TRBV7-8; D gene: TRBD1; J gene: TRBJ2-7; CDR3 DNA: TGTGCCAGCAGCTTAGCCTTGGGACAGGGACGAAACTTC; CDR3 protein: CASSLALGQGRNF
clone size: .; V gene: TRBV5-1; D gene: .; J gene: TRBJ1-2; CDR3 DNA: TGCGCCAGCAGCTTGGACCAGTATGGCTACACCTTC; CDR3 protein: CASSLDQYGYTF
clone size: .; V gene: TRBV30; D gene: .; J gene: TRBJ1-2; CDR3 DNA: TGTGCCGGCATAGGTGGAGCGGGCGGCTACACCTTC; CDR3 protein: CAGIGGAGGYTF
clone size: .; V gene: TRBV10-3; D gene: .; J gene: TRBJ1-5; CDR3 DNA: TGTGCCATCAGTGAAGTCGGGGGTCAGCCCCAGCATTTT; CDR3 protein: CAISEVGGQPQHF
clone size: .; V gene: TRBV30; D gene: .; J gene: TRBJ2-2; CDR3 DNA: TGTGCCTGGAGTTTTTGGGGAGGTGACGGGGAGCTGTTTTTT; CDR3 protein: CAWSFWGGDGELFF
clone size: .; V gene: TRBV11-2; D gene: .; J gene: TRBJ2-1; CDR3 DNA: TGTGCCAGCAGCTTGGGCGTAGGGGGGGGGCGCCGAGAGCAGTTCTTC; CDR3 protein: CASSLGVGGGRREQFF
clone size: .; V gene: TRBV3-1/TRBV3-2; D gene: .; J gene: TRBJ1-1; CDR3 DNA: TGTGCCAGCAGCCAAGAGGGGAGAGGGTCTGAAGCTTTCTTT; CDR3 protein: CASSQEGRGSEAFF
clone size: .; V gene: TRBV11-1; D gene: .; J gene: TRBJ1-2; CDR3 DNA: TGTGCCAGCAGCCCCGGTTGGGGGCTGGGTGGCTACACCTTC; CDR3 protein: CASSPGWGLGGYTF
clone size: .; V gene: TRBV11-2; D gene: .; J gene: TRBJ2-5; CDR3 DNA: TGTGCCAGCAGCTTAGATTGGGCCAGCGAGACCCAGTACTTC; CDR3 protein: CASSLDWASETQYF
clone size: few; V gene: TRBV3-1/TRBV3-2; D gene: .; J gene: TRBJ1-1; CDR3 DNA: TGTGCCAGCAGCCCGAATCAACAGAACACTGAAGCTTTCTTT; CDR3 protein: CASSPNQQNTEAFF
clone size: .; V gene: TRBV7-9; D gene: .; J gene: TRBJ2-7; CDR3 DNA: TGTGCCAGCAGCTTAGGCGCTTATAGAACCTCCTACGAGCAGTACTTC; CDR3 protein: CASSLGAYRTSYEQYF
clone size: .; V gene: TRBV4-1; D gene: TRBD2; J gene: TRBJ2-5; CDR3 DNA: TGCGCCAGCAGCCAAGGGGCTAGCGGGGGGCCCGAAACCCAGTACTTC; CDR3 protein: CASSQGASGGPETQYF
clone size: .; V gene: TRBV6-5; D gene: TRBD1; J gene: TRBJ1-2; CDR3 DNA: TGTGCCAGCAGTTTTCGGGACAGCAGAGGCTACACCTTC; CDR3 protein: CASSFRDSRGYTF
clone size: .; V gene: TRBV25-1; D gene: TRBD1; J gene: TRBJ1-6; CDR3 DNA: TGTGCCAGCAGTGGGACAGGGAGGACCTATAATTCACCCCTCCACTTT; CDR3 protein: CASSGTGRTYNSPLHF
clone size: .; V gene: TRBV5-6; D gene: .; J gene: TRBJ2-3; CDR3 DNA: TGTGCCAGCAGCCTCGGACTTCGGACTAGCACAGATACGCAGTATTTT; CDR3 protein: CASSLGLRTSTDTQYF